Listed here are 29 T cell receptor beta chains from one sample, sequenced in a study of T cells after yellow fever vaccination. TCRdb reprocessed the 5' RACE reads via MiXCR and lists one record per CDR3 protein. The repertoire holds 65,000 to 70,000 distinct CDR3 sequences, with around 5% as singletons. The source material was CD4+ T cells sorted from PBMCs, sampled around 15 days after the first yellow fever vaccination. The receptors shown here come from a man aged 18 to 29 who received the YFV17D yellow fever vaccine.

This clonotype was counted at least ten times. The CDR3 protein is CASSPRENEQFF. For the CDR3, the DNA is TGTGCCAGCAGTCCAAGGGAGAATGAGCAGTTCTTC. The chain is built from TRBV9 and TRBJ2-1, with a weak D call TRBD2 (5 bases). Trimming removed 5 bases at V and 7 bases at J, with 10 bases between. CDR3 length: 12 residues. The germline V gene encodes CDR1 SGDLS and CDR2 YYNGEE.

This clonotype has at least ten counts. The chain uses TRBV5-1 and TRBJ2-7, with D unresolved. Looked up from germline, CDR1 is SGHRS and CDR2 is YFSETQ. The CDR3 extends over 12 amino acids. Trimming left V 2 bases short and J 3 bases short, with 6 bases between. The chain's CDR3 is CASSFDIYEQYF. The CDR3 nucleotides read TGCGCCAGCAGCTTCGACATCTACGAGCAGTACTTC.

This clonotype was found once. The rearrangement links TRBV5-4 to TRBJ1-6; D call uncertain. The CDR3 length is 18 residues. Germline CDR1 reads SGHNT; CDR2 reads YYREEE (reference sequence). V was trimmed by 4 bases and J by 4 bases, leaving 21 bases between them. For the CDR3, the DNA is TGTGCCAGCAGCCCTGGCCACCTCTCCCGTGGATATAATTCACCCCTCCACTTT. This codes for CASSPGHLSRGYNSPLHF.

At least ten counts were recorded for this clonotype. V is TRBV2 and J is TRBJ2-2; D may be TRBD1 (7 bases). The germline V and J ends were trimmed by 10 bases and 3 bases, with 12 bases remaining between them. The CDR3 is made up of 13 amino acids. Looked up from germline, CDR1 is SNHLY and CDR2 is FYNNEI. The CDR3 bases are TGTGCCACCGACAGGGACTACACCGGGGAGCTGTTTTTT. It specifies CATDRDYTGELFF.

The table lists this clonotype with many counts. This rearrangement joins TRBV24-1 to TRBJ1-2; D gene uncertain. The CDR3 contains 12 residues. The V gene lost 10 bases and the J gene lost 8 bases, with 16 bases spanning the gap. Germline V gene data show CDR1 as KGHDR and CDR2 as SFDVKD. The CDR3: CATSTGNRGYTF. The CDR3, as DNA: TGTGCCACATCCACTGGTAATCGAGGCTACACCTTC.

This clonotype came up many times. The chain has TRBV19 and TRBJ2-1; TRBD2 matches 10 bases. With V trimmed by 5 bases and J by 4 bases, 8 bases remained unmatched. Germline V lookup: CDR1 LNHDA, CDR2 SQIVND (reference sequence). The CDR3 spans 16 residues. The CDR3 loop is CASSGGWTSGYNEQFF. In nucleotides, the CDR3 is TGTGCCAGTAGTGGGGGTTGGACTAGCGGATACAATGAGCAGTTCTTC.

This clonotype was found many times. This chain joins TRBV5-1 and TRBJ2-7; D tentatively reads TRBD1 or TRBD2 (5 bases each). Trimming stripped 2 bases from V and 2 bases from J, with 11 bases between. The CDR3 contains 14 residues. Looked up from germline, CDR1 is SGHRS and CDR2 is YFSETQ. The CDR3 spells CASSFGTVPYEQYF. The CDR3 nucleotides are TGCGCCAGCAGCTTCGGGACGGTTCCCTACGAGCAGTACTTC.

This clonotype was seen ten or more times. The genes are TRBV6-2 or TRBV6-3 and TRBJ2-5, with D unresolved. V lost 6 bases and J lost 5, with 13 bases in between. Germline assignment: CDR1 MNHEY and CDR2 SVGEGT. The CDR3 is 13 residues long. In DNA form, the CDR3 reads TGTGCCAGCAGCCCCTCATTTGGGGAGACCCAGTACTTC. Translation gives CASSPSFGETQYF.

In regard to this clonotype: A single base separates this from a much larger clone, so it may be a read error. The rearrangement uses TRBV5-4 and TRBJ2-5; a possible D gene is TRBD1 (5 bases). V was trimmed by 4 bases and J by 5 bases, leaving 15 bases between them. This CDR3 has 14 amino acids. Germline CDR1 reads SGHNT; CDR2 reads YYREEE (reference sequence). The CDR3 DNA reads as TGTGCCAGCAGCGCGACGGACACACCCGAGACCCAGTACTTC. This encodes CASSATDTPETQYF.

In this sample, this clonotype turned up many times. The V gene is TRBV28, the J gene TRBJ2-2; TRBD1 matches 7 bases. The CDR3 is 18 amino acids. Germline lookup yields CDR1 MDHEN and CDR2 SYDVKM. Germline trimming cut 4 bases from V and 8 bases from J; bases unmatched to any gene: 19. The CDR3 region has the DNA TGTGCCAGCAGTTCCCCACCCGCAACGACAGGGTATATGGGGGAGCTGTTTTTT. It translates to CASSSPPATTGYMGELFF.

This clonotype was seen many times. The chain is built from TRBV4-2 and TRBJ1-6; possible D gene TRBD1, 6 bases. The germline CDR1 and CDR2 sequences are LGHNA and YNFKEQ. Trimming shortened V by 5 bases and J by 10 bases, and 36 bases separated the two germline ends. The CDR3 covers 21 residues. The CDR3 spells CASSRTPTADSGVVDISPLHF. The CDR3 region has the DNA TGTGCCAGCAGCAGGACCCCGACCGCGGACAGTGGGGTGGTGGATATCTCACCCCTCCACTTT.

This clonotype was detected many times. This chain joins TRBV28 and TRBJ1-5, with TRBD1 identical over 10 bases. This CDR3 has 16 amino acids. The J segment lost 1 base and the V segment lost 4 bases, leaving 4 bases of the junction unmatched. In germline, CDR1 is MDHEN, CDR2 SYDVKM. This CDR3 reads CASSYPGQGSNQPQHF. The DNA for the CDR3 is TGTGCCAGCAGTTACCCGGGACAGGGGAGCAATCAGCCCCAGCATTTT.

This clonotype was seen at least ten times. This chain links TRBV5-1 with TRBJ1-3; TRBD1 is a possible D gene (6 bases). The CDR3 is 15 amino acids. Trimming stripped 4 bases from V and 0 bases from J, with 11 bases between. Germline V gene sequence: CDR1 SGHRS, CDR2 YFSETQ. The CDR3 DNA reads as TGCGCCAGCAGCACTGGGACATTCTCTGGAAACACCATATATTTT. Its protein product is CASSTGTFSGNTIYF.

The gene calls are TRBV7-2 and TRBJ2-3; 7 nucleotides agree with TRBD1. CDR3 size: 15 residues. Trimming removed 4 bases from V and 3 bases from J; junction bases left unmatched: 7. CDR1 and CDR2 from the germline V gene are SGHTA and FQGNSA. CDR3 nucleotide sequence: TGTGCCAGCAGCTCCTTCCTGACAGGGACAGATACGCAGTATTTT. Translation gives CASSSFLTGTDTQYF.

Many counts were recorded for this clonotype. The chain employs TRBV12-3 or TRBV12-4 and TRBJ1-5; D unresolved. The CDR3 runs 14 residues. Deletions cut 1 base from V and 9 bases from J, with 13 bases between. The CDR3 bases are TGTGCCAGCAGTTTAGTAGACCGGAATTGGCCCCAGCATTTT. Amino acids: CASSLVDRNWPQHF.

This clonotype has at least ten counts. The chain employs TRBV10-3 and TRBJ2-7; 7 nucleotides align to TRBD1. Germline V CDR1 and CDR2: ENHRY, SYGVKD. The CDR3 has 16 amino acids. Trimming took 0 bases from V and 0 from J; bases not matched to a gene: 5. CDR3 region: CAISESGTAFSYEQYF. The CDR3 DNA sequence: TGTGCCATCAGTGAGTCGGGGACAGCCTTCTCCTACGAGCAGTACTTC.

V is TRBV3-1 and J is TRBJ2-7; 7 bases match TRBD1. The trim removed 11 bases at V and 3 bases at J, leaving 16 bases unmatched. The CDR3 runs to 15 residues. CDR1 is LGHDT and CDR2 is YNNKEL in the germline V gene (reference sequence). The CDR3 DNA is TGTGCCTGCTCCCATCTAGGGGGCGTAATCTACGAGCAGTACTTC. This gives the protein CACSHLGGVIYEQYF.

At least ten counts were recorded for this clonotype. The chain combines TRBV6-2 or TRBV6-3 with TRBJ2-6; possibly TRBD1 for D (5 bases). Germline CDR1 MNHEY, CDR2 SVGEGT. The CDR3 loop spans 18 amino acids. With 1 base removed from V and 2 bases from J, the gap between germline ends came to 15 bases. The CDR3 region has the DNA TGTGCCAGCAGTTACTTCAGGGTGCTGAGGCCTGGGGCCAACGTCCTGACTTTC. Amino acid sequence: CASSYFRVLRPGANVLTF.

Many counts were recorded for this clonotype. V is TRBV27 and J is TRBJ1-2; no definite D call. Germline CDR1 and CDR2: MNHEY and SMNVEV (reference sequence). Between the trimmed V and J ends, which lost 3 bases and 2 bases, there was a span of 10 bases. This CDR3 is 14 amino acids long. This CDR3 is CASSFRSENYGYTF. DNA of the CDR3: TGTGCCAGCAGTTTTAGGTCAGAGAACTATGGCTACACCTTC.

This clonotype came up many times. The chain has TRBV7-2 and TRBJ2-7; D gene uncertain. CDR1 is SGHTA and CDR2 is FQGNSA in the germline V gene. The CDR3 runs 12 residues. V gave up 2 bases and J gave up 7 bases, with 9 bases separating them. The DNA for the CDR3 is TGTGCCAGCAGCTTATATACTCGAGAGCAGTACGTC. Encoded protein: CASSLYTREQYV.

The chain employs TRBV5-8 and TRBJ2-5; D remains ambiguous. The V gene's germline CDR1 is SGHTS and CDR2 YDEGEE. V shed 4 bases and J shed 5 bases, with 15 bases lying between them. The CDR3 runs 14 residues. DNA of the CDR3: TGTGCCAGCAGCCTCAGCAGCCCCTGGGAGACCCAGTACTTC. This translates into CASSLSSPWETQYF.

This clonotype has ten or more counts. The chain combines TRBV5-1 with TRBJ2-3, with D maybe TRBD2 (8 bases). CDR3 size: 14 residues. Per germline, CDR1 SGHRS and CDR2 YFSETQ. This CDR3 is CATREGQLTDTQYF. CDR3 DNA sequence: TGCGCGACTCGGGAGGGACAGCTCACAGATACGCAGTATTTT. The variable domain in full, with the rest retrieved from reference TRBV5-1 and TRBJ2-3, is KAGVTQTPRYLIKTRGQQVTLSCSPISGHRSVSWYQQTPGQGLQFLFEYFSETQRNKGNFPGRFSGRQFSNSRSEMNVSTLELGDSALYLCATREGQLTDTQYFGPGTRLTVL.

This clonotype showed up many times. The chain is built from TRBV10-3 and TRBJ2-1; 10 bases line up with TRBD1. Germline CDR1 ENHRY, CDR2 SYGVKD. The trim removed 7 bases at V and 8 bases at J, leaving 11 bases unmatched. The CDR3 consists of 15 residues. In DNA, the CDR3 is TGTGCCATCAAACAGGGACAGGGGCCACCCGATGAGCAGTTCTTC. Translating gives CAIKQGQGPPDEQFF.

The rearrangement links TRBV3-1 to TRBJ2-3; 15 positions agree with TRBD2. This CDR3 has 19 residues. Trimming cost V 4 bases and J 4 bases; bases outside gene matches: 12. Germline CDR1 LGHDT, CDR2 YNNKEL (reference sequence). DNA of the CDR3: TGTGCCAGCAGCCCTTCCGGGACTAGCGGGGGGTACCCATCAGATACGCAGTATTTT. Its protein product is CASSPSGTSGGYPSDTQYF.

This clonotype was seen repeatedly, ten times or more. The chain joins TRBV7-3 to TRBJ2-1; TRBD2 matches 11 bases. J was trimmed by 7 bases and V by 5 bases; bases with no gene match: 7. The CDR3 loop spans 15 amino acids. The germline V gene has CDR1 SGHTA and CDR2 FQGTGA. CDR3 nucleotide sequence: TGTGCCAGCAGCAATAGCGGGGGGGCAAGGAATGAGCAGTTCTTC. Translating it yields CASSNSGGARNEQFF.

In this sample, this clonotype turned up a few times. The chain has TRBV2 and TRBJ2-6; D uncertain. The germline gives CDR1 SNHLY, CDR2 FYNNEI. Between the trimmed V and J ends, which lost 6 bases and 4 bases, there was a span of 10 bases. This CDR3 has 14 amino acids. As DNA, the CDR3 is TGTGCCAGCAGCGGGCCCAAGGGGGCCAACGTCCTGACTTTC. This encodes CASSGPKGANVLTF.

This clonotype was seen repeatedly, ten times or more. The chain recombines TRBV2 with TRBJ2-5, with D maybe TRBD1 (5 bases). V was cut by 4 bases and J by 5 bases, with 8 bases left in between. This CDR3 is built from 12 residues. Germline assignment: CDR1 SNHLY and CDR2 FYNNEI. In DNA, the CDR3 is TGTGCCAGCAGTGCAGGGTCCGAGACCCAGTACTTC. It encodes CASSAGSETQYF.

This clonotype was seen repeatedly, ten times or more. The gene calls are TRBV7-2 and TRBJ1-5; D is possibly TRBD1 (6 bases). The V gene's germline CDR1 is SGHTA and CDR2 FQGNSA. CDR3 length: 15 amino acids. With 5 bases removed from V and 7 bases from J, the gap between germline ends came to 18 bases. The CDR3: CASSLRGGRGQPQHF. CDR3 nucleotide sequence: TGTGCCAGCAGCCTCCGAGGGGGGCGCGGGCAGCCCCAGCATTTT.

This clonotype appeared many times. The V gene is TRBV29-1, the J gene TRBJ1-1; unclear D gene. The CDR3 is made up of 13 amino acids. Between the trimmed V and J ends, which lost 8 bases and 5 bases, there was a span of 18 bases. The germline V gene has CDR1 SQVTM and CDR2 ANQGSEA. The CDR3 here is CSYIDTMRTEAFF. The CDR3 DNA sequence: TGCAGCTACATCGACACGATGCGGACTGAAGCTTTCTTT.